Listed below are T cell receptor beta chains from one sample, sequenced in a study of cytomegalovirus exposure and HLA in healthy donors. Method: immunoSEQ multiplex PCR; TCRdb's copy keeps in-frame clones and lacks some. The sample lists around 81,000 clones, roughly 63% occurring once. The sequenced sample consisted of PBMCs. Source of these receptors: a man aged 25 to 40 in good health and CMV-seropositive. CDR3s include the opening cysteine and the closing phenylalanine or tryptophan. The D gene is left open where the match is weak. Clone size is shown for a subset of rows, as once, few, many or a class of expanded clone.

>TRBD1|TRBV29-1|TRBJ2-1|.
TGCAGCGTTGATGGGCAGGGGGCCAATGAGCAGTTCTTC
CSVDGQGANEQFF
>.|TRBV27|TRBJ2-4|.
TGTGCTTCCCAATCAGGGGTCGCCAAAAACATTCAGTACTTC
CASQSGVAKNIQYF
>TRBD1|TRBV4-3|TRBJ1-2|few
TGCGCCAGCAGCCAGGGGACAGGGAGGTTCGACTACACCTTC
CASSQGTGRFDYTF
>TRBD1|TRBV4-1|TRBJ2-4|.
TGCGCCAGCAGCCTCGGACAGGGCGGAGGCAAAAACATTCAGTACTTC
CASSLGQGGGKNIQYF
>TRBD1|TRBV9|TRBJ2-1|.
TGTGCCAGCAGCGCCCCCCAGGGGGTAGAATACAATGAGCAGTTCTTC
CASSAPQGVEYNEQFF
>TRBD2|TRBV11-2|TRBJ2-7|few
TGTGCCAGCAGCCTACCTTCTAGCGGGACCGAGCAGTACTTC
CASSLPSSGTEQYF
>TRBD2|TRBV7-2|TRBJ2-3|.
TGTGCCAGCAGCTTCCGAGCGGGGAGCACAGATACGCAGTATTTT
CASSFRAGSTDTQYF
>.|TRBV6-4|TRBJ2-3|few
TGTGCCAGCAGTGCGGGAGAGACTACAGATACGCAGTATTTT
CASSAGETTDTQYF
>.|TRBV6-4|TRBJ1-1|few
TGTGCCAGCAGTGGGGTGGGGAGGGCTTTCTTT
CASSGVGRAFF
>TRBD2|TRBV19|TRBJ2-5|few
TGTGCCAGTAGTACACTAGCGGGACCCCAAGAGACCCAGTACTTC
CASSTLAGPQETQYF
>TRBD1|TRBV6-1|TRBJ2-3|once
TGTGCCAGCACCCACAGGGGCCCAGATACGCAGTATTTT
CASTHRGPDTQYF
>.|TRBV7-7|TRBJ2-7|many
TGTGCTAGCAGCTTAGATTTTGGGGGGAACTACGAGCAGTACTTC
CASSLDFGGNYEQYF
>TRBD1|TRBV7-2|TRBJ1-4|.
TGTGCCAGCAGCCTAGGGGGACAGGGTGCAGAAAAACTGTTTTTT
CASSLGGQGAEKLFF
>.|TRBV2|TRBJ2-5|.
TGTGCCAGCAGTGAACTGGCAGGGGCCGGTGAGACCCAGTACTTC
CASSELAGAGETQYF
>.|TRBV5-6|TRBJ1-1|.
TGTGCCAGCAGCTTGGGCCCCGGGAACACTGAAGCTTTCTTT
CASSLGPGNTEAFF
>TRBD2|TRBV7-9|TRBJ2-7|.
TGTGCCAGCAGCTTAGCGCCGGGAGGGGCCTACGAGCAGTACTTC
CASSLAPGGAYEQYF
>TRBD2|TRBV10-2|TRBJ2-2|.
TGCGCCAGCAGGAGGACTAGCGGGGACACCGGGGAGCTGTTTTTT
CASRRTSGDTGELFF
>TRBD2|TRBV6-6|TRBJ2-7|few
TGTGCCAGCAGTAACGCCGGGACTAGCGACTCCTACGAGCAGTACTTC
CASSNAGTSDSYEQYF
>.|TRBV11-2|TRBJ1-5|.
TGTGCCAGCAGCTCCTTAGGAGCAGGGTCCAGTCAGCCCCAGCATTTT
CASSSLGAGSSQPQHF
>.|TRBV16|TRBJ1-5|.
TGTGCCAGCAGCCACAACAGGTTGGACAATCAGCCCCAGCATTTT
CASSHNRLDNQPQHF